The present T cell receptor beta chain was sequenced within a study of blood T cell repertoires in COVID-19. Points on this clone: The CDR3 carries no conserved terminal phenylalanine or tryptophan, so it likely arises from a read error. It is unclear where the CDR3 begins or ends on the DNA, so no DNA is shown, and the CDR3 is as TCRdb lists it.

The germline CDR1 and CDR2 sequences are ENHRY and SYGVKD. The CDR3 adds up to 13 amino acids, both ends counted. The data were produced by immunoSEQ multiplex PCR, yet TCRdb's version contains in-frame clones alone and is incomplete. The data show about 270,000 clones, approximately 90% seen once. The sequence came from a woman between 55 and 75 years old in a cohort exposed to, infected with or recovered from COVID-19 (not recorded which). V and J are TRBV10-3 and TRBJ2-7; the table's D call, TRBD2, was not checked against the DNA. Sequenced: PBMCs or T cells enriched from blood (not recorded which). The CDR3 here is CAISPWPSGRIPL.